Presented here are 3 T cell receptor beta chains from one specimen sequenced in a study of cytomegalovirus exposure and HLA in healthy donors. With 60 Vbeta and 13 Jbeta primers, the PCR was carried out. Some clones are missing from TCRdb's copy, which holds only in-frame ones; the method was immunoSEQ multiplex PCR. The table lists 110,000 or so clones, roughly 80% of them singletons, with about 2.5% in the top ten. Sequencing used PBMCs. These receptors were obtained from a female donor in good health and CMV-seronegative.

The gene calls are TRBV21-1 and TRBJ1-2; the D segment call TRBD1 is taken from the table without a DNA check. TRBV21-1 is described as a pseudogene. The CDR3 contains 17 residues. The CDR3 here is CASSNCPQGAFYYGYTF. The CDR3 nucleotides are TGTGCCAGCAGCAATTGTCCCCAGGGGGCTTTCTACTATGGCTACACCTTC.

CDR3 sequence reads: CASYSGGERTEAFF. The DNA for the CDR3 is TGTGCCAGCTATTCAGGGGGCGAGAGGACTGAAGCTTTCTTT. J is TRBJ1-1 and V is TRBV6-5; TRBD1 matches 8 bases. Germline V gene sequence: CDR1 MNHEY, CDR2 SVGAGI. The CDR3 sequence is 14 residues long. After removal of 8 bases from V and 5 bases from J, the junction contained 10 bases not matched to a gene.

The chain employs TRBV5-1 and TRBJ2-1, with 9 bases lining up with TRBD2. The CDR3 sequence is 16 residues long. The J segment lost 4 bases and the V segment lost 0 bases, leaving 5 bases of the junction unmatched. Per the germline V gene, CDR1 is SGHRS and CDR2 is YFSETQ. CDR3 sequence: CASSLGAGGLYNEQFF. The CDR3 region has the DNA TGCGCCAGCAGCTTGGGGGCGGGGGGGCTATACAATGAGCAGTTCTTC.